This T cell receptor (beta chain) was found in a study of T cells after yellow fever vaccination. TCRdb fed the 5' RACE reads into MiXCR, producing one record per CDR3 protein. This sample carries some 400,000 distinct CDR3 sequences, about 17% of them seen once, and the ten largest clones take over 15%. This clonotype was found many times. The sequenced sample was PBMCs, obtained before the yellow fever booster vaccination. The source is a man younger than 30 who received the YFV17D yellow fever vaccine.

DNA for the CDR3: TGTGCCACCAGTGATTTGCAACCGGGCGGCTATGAGCAGTTCTTC. Amino acids: CATSDLQPGGYEQFF. The chain uses TRBV24-1 and TRBJ2-1; D ambiguous. Germline values: CDR1 KGHDR, CDR2 SFDVKD. V gave up 0 bases and J gave up 8 bases, with 13 bases separating them. The CDR3 extends over 15 amino acids.